Below, 21 T cell receptor beta chains from the same sample are listed, as sequenced in a study of blood T cells in healthy people across ages. PCR was performed a second time for 7 to 11 cycles using a sample-barcoded 5' primer and a J-beta primer mix. One entry per CDR3 protein, called by TCRdb with MiXCR from the 5' RACE reads. This table has about 800,000 distinct CDR3 sequences, around a quarter appearing once. This sample was shared with a second study, whose subject was T cells of mothers and their children.

The specimen sequenced was blood. These receptors were collected from a boy younger than 18 in good health.

The rearrangement uses TRBV30 and TRBJ2-5; possibly TRBD2 for D (6 bases). The CDR3 has 13 residues. Germline V gene lookup returns CDR1 GTSNPN and CDR2 SVGIG (reference sequence). Trimming removed 0 bases from V and 4 bases from J, with 9 bases in between. As DNA, the CDR3 is TGTGCCTGGAGTGTAGGAGGGTCAGAGACCCAGTACTTC. Its protein product is CAWSVGGSETQYF.

This sequence joins TRBV18 and TRBJ1-1; no definite D call. The germline CDR1 and CDR2 sequences are KGHSH and LQKENI. V gave up 1 base and J gave up 4 bases, with 7 bases separating them. CDR3 length equals 13 residues. The CDR3 spells CASSPQVSTEAFF. DNA for the CDR3: TGTGCCAGCTCACCACAGGTATCCACTGAAGCTTTCTTT.

This clonotype came up a few times. This chain links TRBV7-2 with TRBJ2-1; 7 nucleotides line up with TRBD2. The germline V gene has CDR1 SGHTA and CDR2 FQGNSA. The CDR3 totals 15 residues. J was trimmed by 10 bases and V by 2 bases; bases with no gene match: 11. CDR3 DNA: TGTGCCAGCAGCTTAAGGGCGGGAGAATCGGCGGAGCAGTTCTTC. Translating gives CASSLRAGESAEQFF.

The chain combines TRBV6-1 with TRBJ2-7; 12 positions match TRBD1. V was pared by 6 bases and J by 2 bases, with 5 bases of the junction left unmatched. The CDR3 extends over 15 amino acids. Germline V gene sequence: CDR1 MNHNS, CDR2 SASEGT. CDR3 sequence: CASRGTGGPAYEQYF. CDR3 DNA: TGTGCCAGCAGGGGGACAGGGGGCCCTGCCTACGAGCAGTACTTC.

V is TRBV6-5 and J is TRBJ1-4; 7 bases are shared with TRBD1. The junction had 10 bases not matched to a gene; V was cut back by 0 bases and J by 0 bases. Per the germline V gene, CDR1 is MNHEY and CDR2 is SVGAGI. The length of the CDR3 is 19 residues. The CDR3 loop is CASSYSSGTATSTNEKLFF. The CDR3 DNA reads TGTGCCAGCAGTTACTCATCCGGGACAGCAACTTCAACTAATGAAAAACTGTTTTTT.

In its sample, this clonotype was seen many times. The V gene is TRBV2, the J gene TRBJ1-1, with 7 positions matching TRBD1. The CDR3 covers 13 residues. The V gene's germline CDR1 is SNHLY and CDR2 FYNNEI. Trimming at V came to 6 bases and at J to 2 bases, leaving 3 bases not matched to a gene. The CDR3 DNA follows: TGTGCCAGCAGAAGACAGGGCAACACTGAAGCTTTCTTT. Amino acids: CASRRQGNTEAFF.

Written as DNA, the CDR3 is TGTGCCAGCAGTTTCCTGACAGGGGGTAGGGGCTACACCTTC. Amino acid sequence: CASSFLTGGRGYTF. The rearrangement uses TRBV28 and TRBJ1-2; 9 bases are a match to TRBD1. With V trimmed by 3 bases and J by 8 bases, 7 bases remained unmatched. Germline assignment: CDR1 MDHEN and CDR2 SYDVKM. The CDR3 is 14 residues long.

This clonotype turned up a few times. This rearrangement joins TRBV29-1 to TRBJ2-4, with D tentatively TRBD2 (5 bases). CDR1 SQVTM and CDR2 ANQGSEA come from the germline V gene. Trimming pared 7 bases from V and 2 bases from J, leaving 12 bases between. The CDR3 is 13 amino acids. CDR3 sequence (DNA): TGCAGCGCCCTTTCGGGGTCCAAAAACATTCAGTACTTC. Amino acids: CSALSGSKNIQYF. Together with reference TRBV29-1 and TRBJ2-4, the CDR3 gives the full variable domain: SAVISQKPSRDICQRGTSLTIQCQVDSQVTMMFWYRQQPGQSLTLIATANQGSEATYESGFVIDKFPISRPNLTFSTLTVSNMSPEDSSIYLCSALSGSKNIQYFGAGTRLSVL.

V and J are TRBV24-1 and TRBJ2-2; TRBD1 aligns across 7 bases. V lost 2 bases, J lost 0 bases, and 11 bases stayed unmatched. CDR3 length: 19 amino acids. The V gene's germline CDR1 is KGHDR and CDR2 SFDVKD. Here the CDR3 DNA reads TGTGCCACCAGTGATTCCCCGGGACAGAAAGGCGCGAACACCGGGGAGCTGTTTTTT. It translates to CATSDSPGQKGANTGELFF.

The sample holds a few counts of this clonotype. The V and J genes are TRBV25-1 and TRBJ1-6, with a tentative D call TRBD1 (6 bases). The germline V and J ends were trimmed by 9 bases and 6 bases, with 21 bases remaining between them. The CDR3 length is 16 residues. Germline V gives CDR1 MGHDK, CDR2 SYGVNS. Here the CDR3 DNA reads TGTGCCAGTCAAAATAACAGGGAATTTATTAATTCACCCCTCCACTTT. Its protein is CASQNNREFINSPLHF.

V gene TRBV2 combines with J gene TRBJ2-7, with 11 bases identical to TRBD2. The germline V gene encodes CDR1 SNHLY and CDR2 FYNNEI. V shed 6 bases and J 3 bases; nucleotides not matched to a gene: 4. The CDR3 loop spans 14 amino acids. CDR3 DNA sequence: TGTGCCAGCAGAGGACTAGCGGGTGACTACGAGCAGTACTTC. Its translation: CASRGLAGDYEQYF. Together with reference TRBV2 and TRBJ2-7, the CDR3 gives the full variable domain: EPEVTQTPSHQVTQMGQEVILRCVPISNHLYFYWYRQILGQKVEFLVSFYNNEISEKSEIFDDQFSVERPDGSNFTLKIRSTKLEDSAMYFCASRGLAGDYEQYFGPGTRLTVT.

The chain employs TRBV5-1 and TRBJ1-4; D remains ambiguous. Trimming shortened V by 4 bases and J by 7 bases, and 14 bases separated the two germline ends. The CDR3 has 14 residues. Germline assignment: CDR1 SGHRS and CDR2 YFSETQ. The CDR3 is CASSPDDGGEKLFF. DNA of the CDR3: TGCGCCAGCAGCCCGGACGATGGCGGTGAAAAACTGTTTTTT.

This clonotype turned up a few times. The chain carries TRBV29-1 and TRBJ2-5; possibly TRBD1 or TRBD2 for D (5 bases each). V lost 7 bases to trimming and J lost 4 bases, with 13 bases between them. This CDR3 region has 12 residues. Germline CDR1 reads SQVTM; CDR2 reads ANQGSEA. The CDR3 DNA reads as TGCAGCGCCCAACTTGGGGGAGAGACCCAGTACTTC. It translates to CSAQLGGETQYF.

This chain joins TRBV10-3 and TRBJ2-5, with no clear D. Trimming took off 3 bases at V and 11 bases at J, with 13 bases between the two ends. Germline V gene data show CDR1 as ENHRY and CDR2 as SYGVKD. The CDR3 length is 12 residues. The CDR3 sequence: CAISEEGLEQYF. The DNA for the CDR3 is TGTGCCATCAGTGAAGAAGGGTTAGAGCAGTACTTC.

This clonotype occurred a few times. The gene calls are TRBV5-5 and TRBJ1-3; TRBD1 might be the D (5 bases). Between the trimmed V and J ends, which lost 3 bases and 6 bases, there was a span of 7 bases. Per germline, CDR1 SGHKS and CDR2 YYEKEE (reference sequence). This CDR3 is 12 amino acids long. The CDR3 coding sequence is TGTGCCAGCAGCTGGGACTCAAACACCATATATTTT. Its translation: CASSWDSNTIYF.

The chain has TRBV6-6 and TRBJ2-3, with D perhaps matching TRBD2 (6 bases). Looked up from germline, CDR1 is MNHNY and CDR2 is SVGAGI (reference sequence). The CDR3 is 16 amino acids. The germline V and J ends were trimmed by 4 bases and 2 bases, with 16 bases remaining between them. Here the CDR3 reads CASSSPGLANTDTQYF. The CDR3 bases are TGTGCCAGCAGTTCCCCGGGGCTAGCGAACACAGATACGCAGTATTTT.

The rearrangement uses TRBV21-1 and TRBJ2-5; the table's D call, TRBD1, was not checked against the DNA. TRBV21-1 is listed as a pseudogene. The CDR3 runs to 17 residues. CDR3 sequence reads: CASTEIDKGGGYIRQYF. The CDR3, as DNA: TGTGCCAGCACCGAAATCGACAAAGGGGGGGGATACATCCGGCAGTACTTC.

This clonotype was detected ten times or more. The V gene is TRBV28, the J gene TRBJ1-3; D uncertain. The CDR3 has 15 amino acids. CDR1 and CDR2 (germline): MDHEN, SYDVKM. V gave up 4 bases and J gave up 2 bases, with 12 bases separating them. The DNA of the CDR3 is TGTGCCAGCAGTTCTCCCCACCCGCCTGGAAACACCATATATTTT. It is translated as CASSSPHPPGNTIYF.

The sample holds a few counts of this clonotype. The rearrangement links TRBV7-9 to TRBJ2-1; D uncertain. The DNA end lines up better with TRBJ2-5; the J call may be wrong. Germline loops: CDR1 SEHNR, CDR2 FQNEAQ (reference sequence). The CDR3 is made up of 15 amino acids. The chain's CDR3 is CASSLVIRLQETQYF. CDR3 DNA: TGTGCCAGCAGCTTAGTGATCCGACTCCAAGAGACCCAGTACTTC.

There are a few counts of this clonotype. V gene TRBV20-1 combines with J gene TRBJ2-1; D is possibly TRBD2 (5 bases). V was cut by 0 bases and J by 4 bases, with 16 bases left in between. This CDR3 is built from 16 residues. The germline V gene has CDR1 DFQATT and CDR2 SNEGSKA (reference sequence). In DNA form, the CDR3 reads TGCAGTGCTAGAGATACGGGCGACGGGAAATACAATGAGCAGTTCTTC. Translation gives CSARDTGDGKYNEQFF.

The rearrangement joins TRBV12-3 or TRBV12-4 to TRBJ2-5; possible D gene TRBD1, 5 bases. This CDR3 contains 14 residues. The V end was cut by 6 bases, the J end by 0 bases, with 11 bases between. CDR3 residues: CASRPNRNQETQYF. CDR3 sequence (DNA): TGTGCCAGCAGACCGAACAGGAACCAAGAGACCCAGTACTTC.